Below are 20 T cell receptor beta chains sequenced from a single sample in a study of T cells in women clearing cervical HPV infection. Measured with immunoSEQ multiplex PCR; TCRdb has only the in-frame clones, and not every one. This sample's table has around 15,000 clones. The sample comprised blood buffy coat. The receptors were sampled from a woman aged 18 to 75 with a cervical HPV16 infection that either progressed to CIN3+ or cleared (not recorded which).

To note about this clone: From the germline J gene comes the end of the CDR3, since the read stops 3 residues before it. The chain joins TRBV10-3 to TRBJ1-1; 9 bases map to TRBD1. This CDR3 has 18 amino acids. V lost 6 bases and J lost 1; bases outside the gene matches: 15. CDR1 and CDR2 from the germline V gene are ENHRY and SYGVKD. The CDR3 bases that were read are TGTGCCATCAGGGGGACAGGGAGTCAAGGTTTCCAGAACACTGAA. Its protein is CAIRGTGSQGFQNTE. The CDR3 in full is CAIRGTGSQGFQNTEAFF.

The CDR3 spells CSAQTGGGISPLHF. The covered CDR3 bases are TGCAGTGCACAGACAGGGGGCGGGATTTCACCC. The gene calls are TRBV20-1 and TRBJ1-6; 10 bases agree with TRBD1. The CDR3 extends 3 residues past the end of the read, so its final part is completed from the germline J gene. Germline V lookup: CDR1 DFQATT, CDR2 SNEGSKA (reference sequence). The CDR3 length is 14 residues. The trim removed 6 bases at V and 9 bases at J, leaving 8 bases unmatched.

About this clone itself: The read terminates 3 residues before the CDR3 end, so the remaining end is supplied by the germline J gene. This chain uses TRBV2 with TRBJ2-5, with 7 positions matching TRBD2. The CDR3 is 13 residues long. After removal of 4 bases from V and 5 bases from J, the junction contained 4 bases not matched to a gene. The germline V gene encodes CDR1 SNHLY and CDR2 FYNNEI. CDR3 loop: CASSGTRRETQYF. Partial CDR3 DNA: TGTGCCAGCAGTGGGACTAGGCGGGAGACC.

A remark on this clone: The read comes to an end 3 residues before the CDR3 does, leaving the germline J gene to fill in the end. The rearrangement joins TRBV28 to TRBJ2-5; 11 nucleotides line up with TRBD2. Germline V gene sequence: CDR1 MDHEN, CDR2 SYDVKM. The CDR3 is made up of 17 amino acids. The trim removed 6 bases at V and 5 bases at J, leaving 14 bases unmatched. This CDR3 reads CASRDATSGIQMETQYF. CDR3 bases read: TGTGCCAGCAGGGACGCGACTAGCGGGATTCAGATGGAGACC.

Regarding this clone: The read ends 3 residues early relative to the CDR3; the germline J gene fills the gap. J is TRBJ1-2 and V is TRBV12-3 or TRBV12-4, with 8 bases identical to TRBD1. This CDR3 comprises 15 residues. After removal of 4 bases from V and 1 base from J, the junction contained 5 bases not matched to a gene. This CDR3 reads CASSSEGQVNYGYTF. CDR3 DNA, as far as it was read: TGTGCCAGCAGTTCGGAGGGACAGGTTAACTATGGC.

Remarks on this clone: The read gets to within 3 residues of the CDR3 end, and the germline J gene fills in the rest. This sequence joins TRBV7-3 and TRBJ2-6, with 8 bases aligning to TRBD1. Germline V CDR1 and CDR2: SGHTA, FQGTGA. This CDR3 is built from 18 residues. Trimming at V came to 2 bases and at J to 0 bases, leaving 6 bases not matched to a gene. The CDR3 sequence is CASSLWRTGPSGANVLTF. Incomplete CDR3 DNA: TGTGCCAGCAGCTTATGGAGGACAGGGCCCTCTGGGGCCAACGTC.

As for this clone: The CDR3 end is not reached by the read, which stops 3 residues before it; the germline J gene fills it in. This chain connects TRBV9 to TRBJ2-7; 7 bases are shared with TRBD1. Per the germline V gene, CDR1 is SGDLS and CDR2 is YYNGEE. J gave up 3 bases and V 4 bases, and 7 bases lay outside the gene matches. This CDR3 has 14 amino acids. This CDR3 reads CASSLQGQYYEQYF. CDR3 DNA (partial): TGTGCCAGCAGCCTCCAGGGACAGTACTACGAG.

Comments on this clone: The missing CDR3 end, 3 residues past where the read stops, is filled in from the germline J gene. The chain is built from TRBV20-1 and TRBJ1-5; 8 bases fit TRBD1. CDR1 is DFQATT and CDR2 is SNEGSKA in the germline V gene (reference sequence). This CDR3 contains 15 residues. The V segment lost 1 base and the J segment 6 bases; nucleotides outside the gene matches: 8. CDR3 region: CSARGDWTGFQPQHF. Incomplete CDR3 DNA: TGCAGTGCTAGAGGAGATTGGACAGGGTTTCAGCCC.

As regards this clone: The read falls 3 residues short of the CDR3 end, and the missing part is taken from the germline J gene. The J gene is TRBJ2-3, the V gene TRBV20-1, with D tentatively TRBD1 (5 bases). Germline CDR1 DFQATT, CDR2 SNEGSKA (reference sequence). V dropped 0 bases and J dropped 3 bases, with 10 bases sitting between them. The CDR3 covers 14 residues. The CDR3 DNA, read in part, is TGCAGTGCTAGAGATGACAGACGAACAGATACG. This encodes CSARDDRRTDT. The full CDR3 sequence reads CSARDDRRTDTQYF.

Remarks on this clone: The CDR3 end lies 3 residues beyond the end of the read and is filled in from the germline J gene. This sequence joins TRBV14 and TRBJ1-1; TRBD1 matches 8 bases. The germline V gene has CDR1 SGHDN and CDR2 FVKESK. The CDR3 contains 14 residues. Trimming took 2 bases from V and 4 from J; bases not matched to a gene: 3. The CDR3 loop is CASSQRTGLTEAFF. The covered CDR3 bases are TGTGCCAGCAGCCAACGGACAGGGCTCACTGAA.

With regard to this clone: The read comes to an end 3 residues before the CDR3 does, leaving the germline J gene to fill in the end. The chain recombines TRBV5-1 with TRBJ1-2, with 9 bases that match TRBD1. Trimming took 4 bases from V and 0 from J; bases not matched to a gene: 4. Germline V gene data show CDR1 as SGHRS and CDR2 as YFSETQ. The CDR3 has 15 amino acids. This chain's CDR3 is CASSPGDRANYGYTF. The covered CDR3 bases are TGCGCCAGCAGCCCGGGGGACAGGGCTAACTATGGC.

In regard to this clone: The read is 3 residues too short to cover the CDR3 end, so that end is filled in from the germline J gene. This sequence joins TRBV5-1 and TRBJ2-7; 9 bases align to TRBD2. V dropped 2 bases and J dropped 4; count of bases not matched to a gene: 7. Germline V gene sequence: CDR1 SGHRS, CDR2 YFSETQ. CDR3 length: 15 residues. The CDR3 region is CASSLAGGSGYEQYF. CDR3 DNA (partial): TGCGCCAGCAGCTTAGCGGGAGGATCCGGGTACGAG.

This clone ranks as medium-sized in terms of frequency. Coverage ceases 3 residues before the CDR3 finishes, and the germline J gene fills in the end. The rearrangement uses TRBV5-4 and TRBJ2-6, with TRBD1 matching 9 bases. V was pared by 9 bases and J by 0 bases, with 7 bases of the junction left unmatched. The CDR3 sequence is 16 residues long. Germline CDR1 SGHNT, CDR2 YYREEE (reference sequence). Partial CDR3 DNA: TGTGCCATCACAGGGGGCTGGGACTCTGGGGCCAACGTC. Protein product: CAITGGWDSGANV. The entire CDR3 reads CAITGGWDSGANVLTF.

Points on this clone: Sequencing ends 3 residues short of the CDR3 end; the germline J gene provides the rest. The rearrangement uses TRBV7-3 and TRBJ2-7; 8 nucleotides line up with TRBD2. CDR3 length equals 15 residues. Germline trimming cut 4 bases from V and 3 bases from J; bases unmatched to any gene: 8. CDR1 SGHTA and CDR2 FQGTGA come from the germline V gene. The covered CDR3 bases are TGTGCCAGCAGCTCCGCCGGGGGGGCGAACTACGAG. It encodes CASSSAGGANYE. The entire CDR3 is CASSSAGGANYEQYF.

Of note for this clone: The CDR3 is cut off 3 residues early in the read; its end comes from the germline J gene. The rearrangement joins TRBV28 to TRBJ2-1; no clear D. The germline V gene has CDR1 MDHEN and CDR2 SYDVKM. V was cut by 7 bases and J by 7 bases, with 20 bases left in between. The CDR3 is 15 amino acids. The sequenced part of the CDR3 DNA is TGTGCCAGCACTCCGTCCGATAGGTGGGCTAATGAG. Protein: CASTPSDRWANE. The full CDR3 sequence reads CASTPSDRWANEQFF. Filled out from reference TRBV28 and TRBJ2-1, the complete variable domain reads DVKVTQSSRYLVKRTGEKVFLECVQDMDHENMFWYRQDPGLGLRLIYFSYDVKMKEKGDIPEGYSVSREKKERFSLILESASTNQTSMYLCASTPSDRWANEQFFGPGTRLTVL.

CDR3 in amino acids: CASSLQSSYNEQFF. The DNA read from the CDR3 is TGTGCCAGCTCCCTACAGAGCTCCTACAATGAG. The rearrangement joins TRBV18 to TRBJ2-1; D remains unclear. The read halts 3 residues ahead of the CDR3 end, with the missing end drawn from the germline J gene. Germline V gives CDR1 KGHSH, CDR2 LQKENI. CDR3 size: 14 residues. Trimming left V 6 bases short and J 0 bases short, with 9 bases between. The full variable domain, its missing parts supplied by reference TRBV18 and TRBJ2-1, is NAGVMQNPRHLVRRRGQEARLRCSPMKGHSHVYWYRQLPEEGLKFMVYLQKENIIDESGMPKERFSAEFPKEGPSILRIQQVVRGDSAAYFCASSLQSSYNEQFFGPGTRLTVL.

Turning to this clone: The read falls 3 residues short of the CDR3 end, and the missing part is taken from the germline J gene. The J gene is TRBJ2-5, the V gene TRBV4-1; TRBD2 matches at 9 bases. Per the germline V gene, CDR1 is MGHRA and CDR2 is YSYEKL. This CDR3 region has 16 residues. V gave up 2 bases and J gave up 4 bases; unmatched junction bases: 8. The sequenced part of the CDR3 DNA is TGCGCCAGCAGCCAACAAATAGCGGGGGTAATAGAGACC. Its protein product is CASSQQIAGVIET. The CDR3 in full is CASSQQIAGVIETQYF.

Regarding this clone: Read sequence stops 3 residues before the CDR3 end, and the germline J gene provides the missing end. The chain carries TRBV5-4 and TRBJ2-1; D is possibly TRBD2 (7 bases). Between the trimmed V and J ends, which lost 0 bases and 3 bases, there was a span of 10 bases. Germline V CDR1 and CDR2: SGHNT, YYREEE (reference sequence). There are 15 residues in the CDR3. CDR3 DNA (partial): TGTGCCAGCAGCTTGGGGGGGGGCCTCTACAATGAG. This codes for CASSLGGGLYNE. The entire CDR3 protein is CASSLGGGLYNEQFF.

Notes on this clone: The read ends 3 residues early relative to the CDR3; the germline J gene fills the gap. The chain recombines TRBV19 with TRBJ2-1; D is perhaps TRBD2 (6 bases). The CDR3 runs to 15 residues. Germline V CDR1 and CDR2: LNHDA, SQIVND (reference sequence). Trimming pared 2 bases from V and 4 bases from J, leaving 12 bases between. The part of the CDR3 DNA that was read is TGTGCCAGTAGTATATTTGCGGGGCTTTACAATGAG. Encoded protein: CASSIFAGLYNE. The whole CDR3 sequence reads CASSIFAGLYNEQFF. Using reference TRBV19 and TRBJ2-1 for the parts outside the CDR3, the full variable domain is DGGITQSPKYLFRKEGQNVTLSCEQNLNHDAMYWYRQDPGQGLRLIYYSQIVNDFQKGDIAEGYSVSREKKESFPLTVTSAQKNPTAFYLCASSIFAGLYNEQFFGPGTRLTVL.

As regards this clone: With the read ending 3 residues before the CDR3 end, the germline J gene is used to fill in that end. The V call is TRBV5-1, the J call TRBJ2-5; weak D call: TRBD1 (6 bases). The germline CDR1 and CDR2 sequences are SGHRS and YFSETQ. The CDR3 runs 15 residues. V lost 4 bases, J lost 3 bases, and 16 bases lay in between. The CDR3 DNA, read in part, is TGCGCCAGCAGCATCCGGACAGATCCAGAAGAGACC. This sequence encodes CASSIRTDPEET. The entire CDR3 protein reads CASSIRTDPEETQYF. The full variable domain, its missing parts supplied by reference TRBV5-1 and TRBJ2-5, is KAGVTQTPRYLIKTRGQQVTLSCSPISGHRSVSWYQQTPGQGLQFLFEYFSETQRNKGNFPGRFSGRQFSNSRSEMNVSTLELGDSALYLCASSIRTDPEETQYFGPGTRLLVL.